This T cell receptor (beta chain) was sequenced during a study of T cells in Graves' hyperthyroidism and ophthalmopathy. Study overall: Peripheral blood was collected at initial diagnosis, before any treatment. Overall study findings and caveats: Most expanded thyroid clonotypes above 0.001 also appeared in blood.

The table lists this clonotype with a count of one. No antigen is known for it. More than 9.5 ml fresh peripheral blood yielded the PBMCs. The TCR beta CDR3 regions underwent amplification using RNA transcripts as the source. A set of HTBI primers served as the primers for a first-round RT-PCR of the TCR CDR3. TCRdb re-called the multiplex PCR reads with MiXCR, one entry per CDR3 protein. The sample lists 450,000 to 600,000 distinct CDR3 sequences; 15% to 20% were seen once. The source is a man in his forties with Graves' ophthalmopathy. The specimen sequenced was blood.

As DNA, the CDR3 is TGCAGCGTCTCCATGAACACTGAAGCTTTCTTT. Translation: CSVSMNTEAFF. This chain uses TRBV29-1 with TRBJ1-1, with D uncertain. The CDR3 contains 11 residues. Per the germline V gene, CDR1 is SQVTM and CDR2 is ANQGSEA. The V end was cut by 6 bases, the J end by 0 bases, with 5 bases between. Complete variable domain (other parts from reference TRBV29-1 and TRBJ1-1): SAVISQKPSRDICQRGTSLTIQCQVDSQVTMMFWYRQQPGQSLTLIATANQGSEATYESGFVIDKFPISRPNLTFSTLTVSNMSPEDSSIYLCSVSMNTEAFFGQGTRLTVV.